The rows below give T cell receptor beta chains drawn from one sample of a study of blood T cell repertoires in COVID-19. Here immunoSEQ multiplex PCR was the method, and the copy in TCRdb shows in-frame clones only, minus some. The sample gives about 100,000 clones, approximately 91% of which show up once; about 2.2% is in the top ten. Sequencing was performed on peripheral blood. The receptors shown here come from a man in his forties or fifties with active COVID-19. Each CDR3 is given with its conserved first and last residue. Each record gives: clone size, V gene, D gene, J gene, CDR3 DNA, CDR3 protein. D genes are given only for firm matches. Clone size is given for some rows only: seen once, a few or many times, or a class if the clone is expanded.

>.|TRBV7-2|TRBD1|TRBJ1-6
TGTGCCAGCAGCTTCTCAACAGGGGGGAATAATTCACCCCTCCACTTT
CASSFSTGGNNSPLHF
>.|TRBV6-5|TRBD1|TRBJ2-7
TGTGCCAGCAGGACAGGGTGGTCCTACGAGCAGTACTTC
CASRTGWSYEQYF
>.|TRBV19|.|TRBJ2-1
TGTGCCAGTAGAACTAGGGGGAGCTCCTACAATGAGCAGTTCTTC
CASRTRGSSYNEQFF
>.|TRBV2|TRBD1|TRBJ1-5
TGTGCCAGCGGACGACAGGGGAATCAGCCCCAGCATTTT
CASGRQGNQPQHF
>.|TRBV19|TRBD1|TRBJ2-4
TGTGCCAGTAGTAGAGATAGGACAGGGAAAAACATTCAGTACTTC
CASSRDRTGKNIQYF
>.|TRBV11-2|.|TRBJ2-2
TGTGCCAGCAGCTTTGGACTTAGAAACACCGGGGAGCTGTTTTTT
CASSFGLRNTGELFF
>.|TRBV27|.|TRBJ2-5
TGTGCCAGCAGTTTAAGGGGCAGCCAAGAGACCCAGTACTTC
CASSLRGSQETQYF
>few|TRBV5-1|.|TRBJ1-4
TGCGCCAGCAGCTTGGGCGGTTCAACTAATGAAAAACTGTTTTTT
CASSLGGSTNEKLFF
>.|TRBV19|.|TRBJ2-7
TGTGCCAGTAGTGCCCCCGGAGGGACCTACGAGCAGTACTTC
CASSAPGGTYEQYF
>.|TRBV2|TRBD1|TRBJ1-1
TGTGCCAGCAGTGGACAGGGTCCCACTGAAGCTTTCTTT
CASSGQGPTEAFF
>.|TRBV5-6|TRBD2|TRBJ2-5
TGTGCCAGCAGCTTGGTTGGCGGGAGGGTATCAGAGACCCAGTACTTC
CASSLVGGRVSETQYF
>.|TRBV7-9|.|TRBJ2-2
TGTGCCAGCAGCCTCCAGGATTGGGCCGGGGAGCTGTTTTTT
CASSLQDWAGELFF
>.|TRBV3-1/TRBV3-2|TRBD1|TRBJ2-1
TGTGCCAGCAGCCAAGGGCCTCAGGGGGCGGAGGAGCAGTTCTTC
CASSQGPQGAEEQFF
>.|TRBV14|.|TRBJ2-5
TGTGCCAGCGGACCCCGTGGAGGCTGGGAGACCCAGTACTTC
CASGPRGGWETQYF
>once|TRBV5-1|TRBD2|TRBJ2-3
TGCGCCAGCACCCCGGGACTAGCGGGCAGCACAGATACGCAGTATTTT
CASTPGLAGSTDTQYF
>.|TRBV7-9|.|TRBJ1-4
TGTGCCAGCAGCTTAAAGAGGGGGACTAATGAAAAACTGTTTTTT
CASSLKRGTNEKLFF
>once|TRBV24-1|TRBD2|TRBJ2-1
TGTGCCACCTGGATCAGCGGGAGGACCAATGAGCAGTTCTTC
CATWISGRTNEQFF
>.|TRBV11-3|TRBD1|TRBJ2-5
TGTGCCAGCAGCCCGGGACAGGGACAAGAGACCCAGTACTTC
CASSPGQGQETQYF
>.|TRBV5-1|TRBD1|TRBJ2-3
TGCGCCAGCAGCTCCGGGACAGGGGACACAGATACGCAGTATTTT
CASSSGTGDTDTQYF
>.|TRBV6-6|.|TRBJ1-3
TGTGCCAGCAGTGCGACAGGACAGCACTCTGGAAACACCATATATTTT
CASSATGQHSGNTIYF
>.|TRBV3-1/TRBV3-2|TRBD2|TRBJ2-2
TGTGCCAGCAGCGCTAGCGGGATTAGGACCGGGGAGCTGTTTTTT
CASSASGIRTGELFF
>.|TRBV12-5|.|TRBJ1-3
TGTGCTAGTGGCGGAGGGTACGGAAACACCATATATTTT
CASGGGYGNTIYF
>.|TRBV9|.|TRBJ2-1
TGTGCCAGCAGCCCCGGGGTGGCGGGGGAGCAGTTCTTC
CASSPGVAGEQFF
>.|TRBV5-1|TRBD2|TRBJ2-1
TGCGCCAGCAGCTTGGTCGGGGGGAGCTCCTACAATGAGCAGTTCTTC
CASSLVGGSSYNEQFF
>once|TRBV14|.|TRBJ1-2
TGTGCCAGCAGCCAATACGACAGTTTCTATGGCTACACCTTC
CASSQYDSFYGYTF
>.|TRBV18|.|TRBJ2-1
TGTGCCAGCTCACCTCCGGGAAATTTAAACAATGAGCAGTTCTTC
CASSPPGNLNNEQFF
>once|TRBV7-3|TRBD2|TRBJ2-3
TGTGCCAGCAGCTTGGACGGGGCGGGGGGCCCCACAGATACGCAGTATTTT
CASSLDGAGGPTDTQYF
>.|TRBV19|TRBD1|TRBJ2-6
TGTGCCAGTAGGGACCGGACAGGGGTGCCCTCTGGGGCCAACGTCCTGACTTTC
CASRDRTGVPSGANVLTF
>.|TRBV6-5|TRBD2|TRBJ2-5
TGTGCCAGCAGGCTACTAGCGGGAGCGGGGGAGACCCAGTACTTC
CASRLLAGAGETQYF
>.|TRBV14|.|TRBJ1-3
TGTGCCAGCAGCCCCCTAGGCCCTGGAAACACCATATATTTT
CASSPLGPGNTIYF
>.|TRBV9|.|TRBJ2-2
TGTGCCAGCAGCGTAGGTACTAGAGTCGGGGAGCTGTTTTTT
CASSVGTRVGELFF
>.|TRBV15|.|TRBJ2-2
TGTGCCACCAGCAGAGATTCAACCGGGGAGCTGTTTTTT
CATSRDSTGELFF
>.|TRBV25-1|TRBD2|TRBJ2-5
TGTGCCAGCAGTGAGGGGGGGATAGGGAGAGGAGAGACCCAGTACTTC
CASSEGGIGRGETQYF
>.|TRBV11-3|TRBD1|TRBJ2-3
TGTGCCAGCAGCAGGACAGGGGGAACAGATACGCAGTATTTT
CASSRTGGTDTQYF
>.|TRBV18|TRBD2|TRBJ2-1
TGTGCCAGCTCACCGGCGCAAACTAGCGTCAATGAGCAGTTCTTC
CASSPAQTSVNEQFF
>.|TRBV29-1|TRBD1|TRBJ1-1
TGCAGCTCCGGACAGGGTCCACCGGGCACTGAAGCTTTCTTT
CSSGQGPPGTEAFF
>.|TRBV30|.|TRBJ1-2
TGTGCCTGGAGGACAACAGGGAGCTATGGCTACACCTTC
CAWRTTGSYGYTF
>.|TRBV10-3|.|TRBJ2-5
TGTGCCATCAGTGAGCGGGTTGATAGGGAGACCCAGTACTTC
CAISERVDRETQYF
>once|TRBV2|.|TRBJ2-1
TGTGCCAGCAGTGAACCCGCCGGGGAAAGCGGCGGGCAAAACAATGAGCAGTTCTTC
CASSEPAGESGGQNNEQFF
>.|TRBV7-9|.|TRBJ1-2
TGTGCCAGCAGCTTGCATCAGGGCCGCAGGGGCTACACCTTC
CASSLHQGRRGYTF
>.|TRBV19|.|TRBJ2-5
TGTGCCAGTAGTATCACAGGTTTCCAAGAGACCCAGTACTTC
CASSITGFQETQYF
>.|TRBV6-1|.|TRBJ2-7
TGTGCCAGCAGTGAGGGGAGCTACGAGCAGTACTTC
CASSEGSYEQYF
>.|TRBV6-6|TRBD2|TRBJ2-1
TGTGCCAGCAGCCCACGGGGGGGCCAGGGCAATGAGCAGTTCTTC
CASSPRGGQGNEQFF
>once|TRBV15|.|TRBJ1-6
TGTGCCACCAGCAGAGCCAGGGATGCCAATTCACCCCTCCACTTT
CATSRARDANSPLHF
>.|TRBV3-1/TRBV3-2|.|TRBJ2-1
TGTGCCAGCAGCCTAGGACTCAACTCCTACAATGAGCAGTTCTTC
CASSLGLNSYNEQFF
>.|TRBV12-3/TRBV12-4|.|TRBJ2-1
TGTGCCAGCAGTTCCAACTCGAATATTTTCTTC
CASSSNSNIFF
>.|TRBV18|.|TRBJ1-5
TGTGCCAGCTCACTAGGGGGGGCCAATCAGCCCCAGCATTTT
CASSLGGANQPQHF
>.|TRBV6-2/TRBV6-3|TRBD1|TRBJ2-1
TGTGCCAGCAGTTGGGGACAGGGTACCTACAATGAGCAGTTCTTC
CASSWGQGTYNEQFF
>.|TRBV6-6|.|TRBJ2-7
TGTGCCAGCAGTTACTCGAGTCAGGTAGAGGAGCAGTACTTC
CASSYSSQVEEQYF
>.|TRBV2|.|TRBJ2-7
TGTGCCAGCAGTGAAGCGGGGCCAGGAGCCTACGAGCAGTACTTC
CASSEAGPGAYEQYF
>.|TRBV5-4|.|TRBJ2-2
TGTGCCAGCAGTCTCGACCCCGCGAGGACCGGGGAGCTGTTTTTT
CASSLDPARTGELFF
>.|TRBV7-9|TRBD1|TRBJ2-5
TGTGCCAGCAGCGAAGGGACAGGGGTTAGGGAGACCCAGTACTTC
CASSEGTGVRETQYF
>.|TRBV2|TRBD1|TRBJ1-1
TGTGCCAGCAGTGTGGACAGGGGTGATGAAGCTTTCTTT
CASSVDRGDEAFF
>.|TRBV24-1|TRBD1|TRBJ2-5
TGTGCCACCAGTGATACTCGGACAGGGACGCAGACCCAGTACTTC
CATSDTRTGTQTQYF
>.|TRBV18|TRBD2|TRBJ2-1
TGTGCCAGCTCAAAGGTACTAGCGGCTTACAATGAGCAGTTCTTC
CASSKVLAAYNEQFF
>.|TRBV5-1|.|TRBJ2-1
TGCGCCAGCAGCTTGGGGTCAGGTGGGTCCTACAATGAGCAGTTCTTC
CASSLGSGGSYNEQFF
>.|TRBV28|TRBD1|TRBJ2-3
TGTGCCAGCAGTCCCGACAGGGCTTACACAGATACGCAGTATTTT
CASSPDRAYTDTQYF
>.|TRBV6-5|.|TRBJ2-1
TGTGCCAGCAGACCCGACAGAAGCTCCTACAATGAGCAGTTCTTC
CASRPDRSSYNEQFF
>.|TRBV4-1|TRBD1|TRBJ2-7
TGCGCCAGCAGCGCGGGACAGGGACCCTCCTACGAGCAGTACTTC
CASSAGQGPSYEQYF
>.|TRBV2|.|TRBJ1-2
TGTGCCAGCACCAGAGACACACCTAACTATGGCTACACCTTC
CASTRDTPNYGYTF